This section outlines one T cell receptor beta chain sequence together with its context. Its recognized antigen is unknown. Base qualities are not recorded, but no much larger clone differs from it by a single base. These data are taken from a study of blood T cell repertoires in COVID-19 (dated by TCRdb to between 2020 and 2021). About the investigation overall: ImmuneRACE Cohort 3 recovered participants were defined by two consecutive negative NP/OP PCR tests, healthcare professional clearance, or symptom resolution. Samples from collaborators originated in the United States, Italy and Spain and spanned both the acute and convalescent phases of COVID-19. The prospective study material was composed of cDNA or gDNA derived from T cells, B-cell-depleted T cells, or PBMCs. Deeply sampled blood TCRbeta repertoires from subjects exposed to, actively infected with, or recovered from COVID-19 were included in the dataset. The repertoires were made available in a free public database intended to serve as a resource for research on the immune response to SARS-CoV-2. Samples came from the ongoing ImmuneRACE study (first 160 participants) plus 1,254 subjects from 6 global collaborators. Nearly every sample came with metadata listing a de-identified subject ID, COVID-19 status, age in years and sex. Where available, HLA class I and class II types were obtained from metadata supplied by the sample provider rather than from assay-based typing. Study-wide findings and limitations: Clinical and demographic metadata were provided uncurated, with the amount varying by source and participant.

V and J are trimmed by 1 base and 5 bases, and the gene matches miss 6 bases of the junction. As encoded in the germline V gene, CDR1 is SGHVS while CDR2 is FQNEAQ. The CDR3 starts with the cysteine, ends with the phenylalanine, and has 15 residues. The only DNA kept is the CDR3, 45 bases in frame from the first base. TCRbeta CDR3 regions were amplified from genomic DNA by means of the immunoSEQ Assay, a bias-controlled multiplex PCR. From the authors' description of their analysis: Within the assay, amplification of reference gene primers was used to estimate how many nucleated cells each sample contained. Sequence reads were collapsed and filtered to measure the absolute abundance of every unique TCRbeta CDR3 rearrangement. Productive Simpson clonality was computed per sample as the square root of Simpson's diversity index over productive rearrangements. TCRdb stores this immuneACCESS table with in-frame sequences only. Part of the clones is absent; in the studies checked, under half of the shortfall reflects unresolved V genes, and no reason is known for the rest. From that table come the V and J calls and clone size; the DNA was used to work out D and trimming. Within this sample are roughly 150,000 clones, with 79% of them counted one time only. Over 15% of the sample rests with the top ten.

In the prospective study, participants were about 18 to 89 years old, resided in about two dozen geographic areas of the United States, and were enrolled through a virtual design. Cohort assignment in the prospective study relied on participant-reported clinical history from a screening survey and a study questionnaire. In the prospective study, whole blood, serum and a nasopharyngeal or oropharyngeal swab were collected from each participant by mobile phlebotomists. Additional blood draws and questionnaires over a 2-month period could optionally be provided by prospective study participants. Before DNA extraction, blood samples from the prospective study were shipped at room temperature or frozen.

This clonotype originated in a woman in her 70s in a cohort exposed to, infected with or recovered from COVID-19 (not recorded which). The sequence links TRBV7-8 to TRBJ2-5; TRBD1 matches 8 bases in the middle. The sample comprised PBMCs or T cells enriched from blood (not recorded which). The DNA is as follows: TGTGCCAGCAGCTTAGATAGAGGGGACAGGGAGACCCAGTACTTC. It encodes CASSLDRGDRETQYF.